The 21 T cell receptor beta chains given below trace back to one sample, sequenced in a study of response to subunit inactivated influenza vaccine. TCRdb re-analysed the RT-PCR reads in MiXCR, keeping a single row per CDR3 protein. The data contain 450,000 to 550,000 distinct CDR3 sequences, around 25% of them singletons. Material: CD4+ T cells sorted from PBMCs, obtained 5 to 6 days after vaccination. The source of these receptors is a man aged 50-60 years who received an inactivated influenza vaccine.

This clonotype was counted at least ten times. This rearrangement joins TRBV12-3 or TRBV12-4 to TRBJ1-6, with 7 bases lining up with TRBD1. V was clipped by 1 base and J by 7 bases; unmatched bases: 4. The CDR3 loop spans 15 amino acids. CDR3 in amino acids: CASSLGDRQNSPLHF. CDR3 DNA: TGTGCCAGCAGTTTAGGGGACAGACAGAATTCACCCCTCCACTTT.

This clonotype was detected a few times. The chain combines TRBV12-3 or TRBV12-4 with TRBJ1-1, with 9 bases identical to TRBD1. Unmatched junction bases numbered 7, after V lost 5 bases and J lost 3 bases. This CDR3 has 15 amino acids. The CDR3 nucleotides read TGTGCCAGCAGTCCGACAGGGGGAGGTTACACTGAAGCTTTCTTT. Residues: CASSPTGGGYTEAFF.

The J gene is TRBJ1-1, the V gene TRBV5-1; the match to TRBD1 covers 8 bases. The CDR3 totals 15 residues. Per the germline V gene, CDR1 is SGHRS and CDR2 is YFSETQ. V trimming: 5 bases; J trimming: 0 bases; junction bases outside the gene matches: 6. CDR3 residues: CASSGEQGVNTEAFF. The CDR3 nucleotides read TGCGCCAGCAGTGGGGAACAGGGGGTGAACACTGAAGCTTTCTTT.

Regarding this clonotype: Lacking the conserved final phenylalanine or tryptophan, this CDR3 likely reflects a read error. The genes are TRBV12-3 or TRBV12-4 and TRBJ2-7, with D possibly being TRBD2 (5 bases). The CDR3 length is 14 residues. The V and J ends lost 2 bases and 6 bases respectively, with 14 bases between them. The CDR3 region has the DNA TGTGCCAGCAGTTTATCTCCCAGGAGGTCCGAGCAGTACCTC. Amino acid sequence: CASSLSPRRSEQYL.

This clonotype has only a few counts. This chain connects TRBV12-3 or TRBV12-4 to TRBJ2-2; 12 bases align to TRBD2. The CDR3 totals 17 residues. J lost 4 bases, V lost 6 bases, and 9 bases had no gene match. For the CDR3, the DNA is TGTGCCAGCAGCCCGAGACTAGCGGGGGCGACCACCGGGGAGCTGTTTTTT. Translation: CASSPRLAGATTGELFF.

This clonotype was detected a few times. For the CDR3, the DNA is TGTGCCAGCAGCACCCAGATAGGGCAGACCCAGTACTTC. Encoded protein: CASSTQIGQTQYF. V usage is TRBV6-1 and J usage is TRBJ2-5; D remains unclear. CDR1 is MNHNS, CDR2 SASEGT, per germline. This CDR3 has 13 amino acids. Trimming cost V 6 bases and J 6 bases, with 14 bases left between them.

This clonotype has more than one count but fewer than ten. The rearrangement uses TRBV12-3 or TRBV12-4 and TRBJ2-1; TRBD2 aligns across 8 bases. The CDR3 length is 16 residues. V was pared by 3 bases and J by 4 bases, with 8 bases of the junction left unmatched. The CDR3 nucleotides are TGTGCCAGCAGTTTTCCGGGAGGGCGGAGTTACAATGAGCAGTTCTTC. Its protein product is CASSFPGGRSYNEQFF.

This chain joins TRBV3-1 and TRBJ1-2; D not resolved. Per the germline V gene, CDR1 is LGHDT and CDR2 is YNNKEL (reference sequence). The CDR3 consists of 13 residues. The V end was cut by 2 bases, the J end by 3 bases, with 7 bases between. The CDR3 bases are TGTGCCAGCAGCCAATGGGGAGACTATGGCTACACCTTC. This sequence encodes CASSQWGDYGYTF.

The table lists this clonotype with many counts. The V and J genes are TRBV7-6 and TRBJ1-2; D not resolved. Germline CDR1 and CDR2: SGHVS and FNYEAQ. This CDR3 contains 17 residues. V lost 5 bases to trimming and J lost 2 bases, with 21 bases between them. In DNA form, the CDR3 reads TGTGCCAGCAGCAATTCGGTCGGGTGGGAAACAAACTATGGCTACACCTTC. Translated: CASSNSVGWETNYGYTF.

The chain is built from TRBV7-8 and TRBJ2-1; TRBD2 matches at 9 bases. This CDR3 contains 16 residues. The J segment lost 5 bases and the V segment lost 2 bases, leaving 7 bases of the junction unmatched. The germline gives CDR1 SGHVS, CDR2 FQNEAQ. The CDR3: CASSLTRTSDHNEQFF. CDR3 DNA: TGTGCCAGCAGCTTAACGAGGACTAGCGACCACAATGAGCAGTTCTTC.

V and J are TRBV5-1 and TRBJ2-3; 8 bases fit TRBD2. CDR1 is SGHRS, CDR2 YFSETQ, per germline. The CDR3 sequence is 15 residues long. The V and J ends lost 6 bases and 2 bases, in that order; junction bases with no gene match: 8. CDR3 sequence (DNA): TGCGCCAGCACCGTGGGTAGCGGGAACACAGATACGCAGTATTTT. Its translation: CASTVGSGNTDTQYF.

There are a few counts of this clonotype. V is TRBV7-6 and J is TRBJ2-7; 9 positions match TRBD1. With 5 bases clipped from V and 4 bases from J, the junction kept 9 bases outside the gene matches. Germline V CDR1 and CDR2: SGHVS, FNYEAQ. This CDR3 is built from 15 residues. CDR3 region: CASSPPGGTGYEQYF. In DNA, the CDR3 is TGTGCCAGCAGCCCACCTGGGGGGACAGGGTACGAGCAGTACTTC. Filled out from reference TRBV7-6 and TRBJ2-7, the complete variable domain reads GAGVSQSPRYKVTKRGQDVALRCDPISGHVSLYWYRQALGQGPEFLTYFNYEAQQDKSGLPNDRFSAERPEGSISTLTIQRTEQRDSAMYRCASSPPGGTGYEQYFGPGTRLTVT.

The chain employs TRBV5-1 and TRBJ2-2; perhaps TRBD2 as D (5 bases). The CDR3 loop spans 16 amino acids. The germline V gene has CDR1 SGHRS and CDR2 YFSETQ. The V and J ends lost 2 bases and 2 bases respectively, with 13 bases between them. The CDR3 DNA reads TGCGCCAGCAGCTTTTACCCCGGGGATAACACCGGGGAGCTGTTTTTT. This gives the protein CASSFYPGDNTGELFF. Drawing the rest from reference TRBV5-1 and TRBJ2-2, the complete variable domain is KAGVTQTPRYLIKTRGQQVTLSCSPISGHRSVSWYQQTPGQGLQFLFEYFSETQRNKGNFPGRFSGRQFSNSRSEMNVSTLELGDSALYLCASSFYPGDNTGELFFGEGSRLTVL.

The sample holds a few counts of this clonotype. In DNA, the CDR3 is TGCAGCGTTGGTGACGGACCCGGTGAGACCCAGTACTTC. Translated, it gives CSVGDGPGETQYF. This chain uses TRBV29-1 with TRBJ2-5; unclear D gene. The ends were cut back, 4 bases at V and 5 bases at J, with 14 bases in the middle. Germline V lookup: CDR1 SQVTM, CDR2 ANQGSEA. The CDR3 contains 13 residues.

The V call is TRBV5-1, the J call TRBJ2-5; 7 nucleotides agree with TRBD2. This CDR3 has 13 residues. Germline CDR1 SGHRS, CDR2 YFSETQ. V lost 5 bases, J lost 0 bases, and 1 base stayed unmatched. In DNA, the CDR3 is TGCGCCAGCAGGCGGGGGTACCAAGAGACCCAGTACTTC. Its translation: CASRRGYQETQYF.

This chain joins TRBV29-1 and TRBJ2-3; D is ambiguous. Trimming pared 4 bases from V and 6 bases from J, leaving 8 bases between. This CDR3 is 11 amino acids long. Germline V lookup: CDR1 SQVTM, CDR2 ANQGSEA. The CDR3 loop is CSVVFGDTQYF. Here the CDR3 DNA reads TGCAGCGTTGTCTTTGGGGATACGCAGTATTTT.

This clonotype appeared a few times. CDR3 in DNA: TGCGCCAGCAGCCCCCTCCCCGACAGGAACACTGAAGCTTTCTTT. The encoded protein is CASSPLPDRNTEAFF. The chain recombines TRBV5-1 with TRBJ1-1; TRBD1 is a possible D gene (5 bases). Trimming took 4 bases from V and 1 from J, leaving 14 bases between them. Germline-derived CDR1 and CDR2 are SGHRS and YFSETQ. The CDR3 totals 15 residues.

The rearrangement uses TRBV20-1 and TRBJ2-1, with 8 positions matching TRBD1. The CDR3 contains 14 residues. V lost 6 bases and J lost 8; bases outside the gene matches: 12. CDR1 and CDR2 (germline): DFQATT, SNEGSKA (reference sequence). This CDR3 reads CSARSGGPSYEQFF. For the CDR3, the DNA is TGCAGTGCGAGATCAGGGGGCCCGAGTTATGAGCAGTTCTTC.

The chain carries TRBV29-1 and TRBJ1-1; the D is unclear. CDR1 and CDR2 (germline): SQVTM, ANQGSEA. The CDR3 totals 11 residues. V was clipped by 6 bases and J by 5 bases, with 10 bases between them. CDR3 protein: CSVLAKTEAFF. CDR3 in DNA: TGCAGCGTCCTGGCGAAAACTGAAGCTTTCTTT.

J is TRBJ2-5 and V is TRBV20-1, with 9 positions matching TRBD1. V dropped 3 bases and J dropped 0; count of bases not matched to a gene: 8. CDR3 length: 16 residues. CDR1 DFQATT and CDR2 SNEGSKA come from the germline V gene (reference sequence). The CDR3 DNA reads as TGCAGTGCTAGGGGGAACCGGGACAGGGACCAAGAGACCCAGTACTTC. The encoded protein is CSARGNRDRDQETQYF.

This chain connects TRBV7-9 to TRBJ2-1, with D possibly being TRBD1 or TRBD2 (5 bases each). CDR3 length: 15 residues. Germline V gene data show CDR1 as SEHNR and CDR2 as FQNEAQ (reference sequence). V was shortened by 5 bases and J by 9 bases, with 20 bases between the two germline ends. CDR3 in DNA: TGTGCCAGCAGCGCACCGGGACGGGAAATCAGTGAGCAGTTCTTC. Translation gives CASSAPGREISEQFF.